This T cell receptor beta chain was documented in a study of control samples from healthy donors and cancer patients. Assay: immunoSEQ multiplex PCR; the TCRdb copy retains only in-frame clones and omits some. The sample yields fewer than 40,000 clones, over 85% seen once. V was trimmed by 3 bases and J by 5 bases, leaving 9 bases between them. This CDR3 is 13 amino acids long. The clonotype comes from a middle-aged man with colorectal cancer. Source material: PBMCs. This chain links TRBV12-3 or TRBV12-4 with TRBJ2-3; D remains unclear. DNA of the CDR3: TGTGCCAGCAGTTTGGGTCCGTTAGATACGCAGTATTTT. It is translated as CASSLGPLDTQYF.